This T cell receptor beta chain was obtained from a study of blood T cell repertoires in COVID-19 (dated by TCRdb to 2019 to 2021). With respect to the entire study: Samples from collaborators originated in the United States, Italy and Spain and spanned both the acute and convalescent phases of COVID-19. The material from the prospective study consisted of cDNA or gDNA derived from T cells, B-cell-depleted T cells, or PBMCs. Deeply sampled blood TCRbeta repertoires from subjects exposed to, actively infected with, or recovered from COVID-19 were included in the dataset. The repertoires were made available in a free public database intended to serve as a resource for research on the immune response to SARS-CoV-2. Samples were obtained from the ongoing ImmuneRACE study (first 160 participants) and from some 1,300 subjects provided by 6 global collaborators. The sample metadata nearly always contained a de-identified subject ID, COVID-19 status, age in years and sex. Where available, HLA class I and class II types were obtained from metadata supplied by the sample provider rather than from assay-based typing.

The immunoSEQ Assay, a bias-controlled multiplex PCR, was used to amplify TCRbeta CDR3 regions from genomic DNA. Regarding the original processing steps: The number of nucleated cells in each sample was estimated by amplification of reference gene primers within the assay. To quantify the absolute abundance of each unique TCRbeta CDR3 rearrangement, sequence reads were collapsed and filtered. Productive Simpson clonality was computed per sample as the square root of Simpson's diversity index over productive rearrangements. As stored in TCRdb, this immuneACCESS dataset retains in-frame rearrangements with V and J assigned. A fraction of the clones does not appear; measured against another copy, unresolved V genes explain less than half of the discrepancy, and the remainder lacks a known reason. V and J calls and clone size are given by that table; D and trimming were obtained from the DNA. This sample is represented by more than 80,000 clones; 85% to 90% of them were singletons. The ten largest clones capture around 1.5% of the sample.

Each collaborating institution followed its own protocols to collect whole blood in K2EDTA tubes. For TCRbeta analysis, collaborators shipped samples as frozen whole blood, isolated PBMCs, or DNA extracted from either of those sample types. This clone was seen just once. No antigen is known for it. The record has no base qualities; no much larger clone is one base away. Its CDR3 holds 16 amino acids, cysteine through phenylalanine. Only the CDR3 DNA is retained, 48 bases long and in frame from the first base. Between the V and J ends, shortened by 0 bases and 4 bases respectively, the junction contains 14 bases. The germline V gene (reference sequence) yields SGHNT for CDR1 and YYREEE for CDR2. Findings and caveats that apply to the study as a whole: The amount of clinical and demographic metadata varied by source and participant and was provided uncurated.

What was sequenced was peripheral blood. The clonotype comes from a human donor with active COVID-19. The donor label of this sample is uncertain. The chain is encoded by TRBV5-4 joined to TRBJ1-3, and TRBD1 may be the D gene, going by 6 matching bases. The DNA is TGTGCCAGCAGCTTGGATAACAGGGTATCAGGAAACACCATATATTTT. It translates to CASSLDNRVSGNTIYF.